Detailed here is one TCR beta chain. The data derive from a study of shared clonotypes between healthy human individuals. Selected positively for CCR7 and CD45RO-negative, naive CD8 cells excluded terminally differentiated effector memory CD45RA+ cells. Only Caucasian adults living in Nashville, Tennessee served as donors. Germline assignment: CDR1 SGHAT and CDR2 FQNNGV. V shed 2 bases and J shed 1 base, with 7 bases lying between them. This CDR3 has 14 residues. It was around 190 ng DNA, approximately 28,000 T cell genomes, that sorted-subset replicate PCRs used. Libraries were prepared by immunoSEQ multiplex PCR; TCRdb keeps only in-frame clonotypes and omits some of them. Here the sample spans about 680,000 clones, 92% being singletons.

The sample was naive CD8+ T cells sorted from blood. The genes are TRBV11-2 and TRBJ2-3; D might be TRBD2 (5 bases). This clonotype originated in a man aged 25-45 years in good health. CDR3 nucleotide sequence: TGTGCCAGCAGCTTACTGGGAGGCACAGATACGCAGTATTTT. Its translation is CASSLLGGTDTQYF. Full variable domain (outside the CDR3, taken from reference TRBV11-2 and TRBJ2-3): EAGVAQSPRYKIIEKRQSVAFWCNPISGHATLYWYQQILGQGPKLLIQFQNNGVVDDSQLPKDRFSAERLKGVDSTLKIQPAKLEDSAVYLCASSLLGGTDTQYFGPGTRLTVL.